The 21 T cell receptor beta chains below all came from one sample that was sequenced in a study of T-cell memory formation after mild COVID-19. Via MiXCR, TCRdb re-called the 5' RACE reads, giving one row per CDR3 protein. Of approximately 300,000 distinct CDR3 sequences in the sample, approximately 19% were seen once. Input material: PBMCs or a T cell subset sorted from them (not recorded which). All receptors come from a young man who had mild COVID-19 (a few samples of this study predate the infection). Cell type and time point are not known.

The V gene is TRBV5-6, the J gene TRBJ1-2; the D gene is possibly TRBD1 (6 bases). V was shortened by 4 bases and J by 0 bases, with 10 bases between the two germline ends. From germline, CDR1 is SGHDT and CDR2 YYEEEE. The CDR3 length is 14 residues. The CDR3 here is CASSRGQTNYGYTF. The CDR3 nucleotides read TGTGCCAGCAGCCGCGGACAGACTAACTATGGCTACACCTTC. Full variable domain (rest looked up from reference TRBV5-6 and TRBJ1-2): DAGVTQSPTHLIKTRGQQVTLRCSPKSGHDTVSWYQQALGQGPQFIFQYYEEEERQRGNFPDRFSGHQFPNYSSELNVNALLLGDSALYLCASSRGQTNYGYTFGSGTRLTVV.

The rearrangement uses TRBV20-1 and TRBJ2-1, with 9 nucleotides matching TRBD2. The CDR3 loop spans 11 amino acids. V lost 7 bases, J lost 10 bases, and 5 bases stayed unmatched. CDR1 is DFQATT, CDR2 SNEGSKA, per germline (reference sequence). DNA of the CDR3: TGCAGTGGTAGCGGGGGAGACGAGCAGTTCTTC. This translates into CSGSGGDEQFF.

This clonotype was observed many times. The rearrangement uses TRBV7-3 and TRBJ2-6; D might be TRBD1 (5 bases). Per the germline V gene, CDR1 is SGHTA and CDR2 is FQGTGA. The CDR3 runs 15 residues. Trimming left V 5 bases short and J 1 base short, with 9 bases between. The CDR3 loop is CASSPGLSGANVLTF. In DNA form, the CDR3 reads TGTGCCAGCAGCCCAGGGTTATCTGGGGCCAACGTCCTGACTTTC.

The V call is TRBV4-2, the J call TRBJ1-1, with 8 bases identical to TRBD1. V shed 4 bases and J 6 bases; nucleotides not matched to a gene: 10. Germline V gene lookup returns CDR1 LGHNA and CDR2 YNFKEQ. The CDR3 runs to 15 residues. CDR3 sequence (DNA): TGTGCCAGCAGCCGGGAAGGACAGGGAGGTTCTGAAGCTTTCTTT. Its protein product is CASSREGQGGSEAFF.

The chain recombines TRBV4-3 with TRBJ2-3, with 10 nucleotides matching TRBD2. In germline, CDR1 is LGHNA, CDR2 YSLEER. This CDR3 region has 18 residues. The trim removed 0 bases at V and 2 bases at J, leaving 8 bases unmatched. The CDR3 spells CASSQEGPLAGNTDTQYF. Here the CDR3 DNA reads TGCGCCAGCAGCCAAGAAGGGCCACTAGCGGGGAACACAGATACGCAGTATTTT.

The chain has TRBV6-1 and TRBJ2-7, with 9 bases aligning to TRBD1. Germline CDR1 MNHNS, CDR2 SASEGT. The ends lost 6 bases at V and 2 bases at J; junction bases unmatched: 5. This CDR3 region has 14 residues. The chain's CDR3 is CASRGTGPPYEQYF. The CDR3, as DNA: TGTGCCAGCAGGGGGACAGGGCCCCCCTACGAGCAGTACTTC.

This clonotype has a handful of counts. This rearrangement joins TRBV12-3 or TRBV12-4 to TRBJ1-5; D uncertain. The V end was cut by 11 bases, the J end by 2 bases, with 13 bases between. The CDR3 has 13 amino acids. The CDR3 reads CAVGGPGNQPQHF. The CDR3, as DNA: TGTGCCGTCGGAGGGCCCGGCAATCAGCCCCAGCATTTT.

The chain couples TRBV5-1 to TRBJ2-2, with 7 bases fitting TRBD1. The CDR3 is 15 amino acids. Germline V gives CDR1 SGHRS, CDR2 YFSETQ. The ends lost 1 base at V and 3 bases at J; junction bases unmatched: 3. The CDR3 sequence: CASSLRTGDTGELFF. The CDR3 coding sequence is TGCGCCAGCAGCTTGAGGACAGGAGACACCGGGGAGCTGTTTTTT.

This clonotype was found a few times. The CDR3 nucleotides read TGTGCCAGCTCACCGTCCCGGGACAGGGGTAGCTCTGGGGCCAACGTCCTGACTTTC. Its translation: CASSPSRDRGSSGANVLTF. The chain uses TRBV18 and TRBJ2-6, with 10 positions matching TRBD1. Per the germline V gene, CDR1 is KGHSH and CDR2 is LQKENI. After removal of 3 bases from V and 0 bases from J, the junction contained 8 bases not matched to a gene. This CDR3 has 19 amino acids.

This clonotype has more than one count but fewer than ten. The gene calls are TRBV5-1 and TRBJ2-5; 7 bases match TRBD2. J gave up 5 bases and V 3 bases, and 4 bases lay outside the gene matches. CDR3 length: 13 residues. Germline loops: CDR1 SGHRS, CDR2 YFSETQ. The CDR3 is CASSSTSLETQYF. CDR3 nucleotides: TGCGCCAGCAGCTCGACTAGCCTCGAGACCCAGTACTTC.

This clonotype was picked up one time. This CDR3 is CASSPRTSGVDQETQYF. The CDR3, as DNA: TGTGCCAGCAGCCCCCGGACTAGCGGGGTCGACCAAGAGACCCAGTACTTC. The chain carries TRBV7-9 and TRBJ2-5, with TRBD2 matching 12 bases. This CDR3 spans 17 amino acids. Germline-derived CDR1 and CDR2 are SEHNR and FQNEAQ (reference sequence). V lost 5 bases to trimming and J lost 0 bases; unmatched junction nucleotides: 7.

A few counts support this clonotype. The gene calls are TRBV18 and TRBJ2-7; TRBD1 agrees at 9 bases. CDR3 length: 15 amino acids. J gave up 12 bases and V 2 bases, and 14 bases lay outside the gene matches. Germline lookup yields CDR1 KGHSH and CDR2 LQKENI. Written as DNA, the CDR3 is TGTGCCAGCTCACCAGAATCCGGGACAGGGAGGTTGTTGTACGTC. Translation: CASSPESGTGRLLYV.

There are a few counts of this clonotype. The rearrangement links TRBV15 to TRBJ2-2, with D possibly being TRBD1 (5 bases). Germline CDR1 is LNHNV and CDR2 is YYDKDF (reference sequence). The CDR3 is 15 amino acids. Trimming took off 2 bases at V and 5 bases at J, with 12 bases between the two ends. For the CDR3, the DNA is TGTGCCACCAGCAGAAAGGGGTCTCGGACCGGGGAGCTGTTTTTT. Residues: CATSRKGSRTGELFF.

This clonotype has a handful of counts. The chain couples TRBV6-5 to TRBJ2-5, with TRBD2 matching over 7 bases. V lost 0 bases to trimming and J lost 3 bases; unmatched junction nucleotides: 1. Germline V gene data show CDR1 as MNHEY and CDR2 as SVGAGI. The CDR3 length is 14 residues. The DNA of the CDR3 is TGTGCCAGCAGTTACTCAAGCGGGGAAGAGACCCAGTACTTC. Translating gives CASSYSSGEETQYF.

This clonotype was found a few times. Written as DNA, the CDR3 is TGTGCCCTAGACAGGTCCAGCGTGAACACTGAAGCTTTCTTT. Its protein product is CALDRSSVNTEAFF. The chain recombines TRBV7-9 with TRBJ1-1; possibly TRBD1 for D (6 bases). V dropped 11 bases and J dropped 0 bases, with 16 bases sitting between them. There are 14 residues in the CDR3. CDR1 and CDR2 (germline): SEHNR, FQNEAQ (reference sequence).

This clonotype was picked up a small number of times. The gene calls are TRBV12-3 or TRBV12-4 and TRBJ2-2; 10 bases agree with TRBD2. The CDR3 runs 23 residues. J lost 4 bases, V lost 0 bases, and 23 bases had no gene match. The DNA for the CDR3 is TGTGCCAGCAGTTTAGCCCCAGTGGGACATCTAGCGGGGGTTGCCGCCGCCACCGGGGAGCTGTTTTTT. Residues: CASSLAPVGHLAGVAAATGELFF.

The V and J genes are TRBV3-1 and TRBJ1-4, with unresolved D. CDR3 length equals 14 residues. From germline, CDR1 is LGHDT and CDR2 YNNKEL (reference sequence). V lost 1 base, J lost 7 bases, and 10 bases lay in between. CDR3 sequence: CASSQASGIEKLFF. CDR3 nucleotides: TGTGCCAGCAGCCAAGCATCCGGGATTGAAAAACTGTTTTTT.

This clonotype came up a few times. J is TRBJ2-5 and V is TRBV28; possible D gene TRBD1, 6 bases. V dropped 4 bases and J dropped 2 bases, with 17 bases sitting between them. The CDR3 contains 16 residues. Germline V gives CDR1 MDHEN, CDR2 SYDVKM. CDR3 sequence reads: CASSSQQGTGQETQYF. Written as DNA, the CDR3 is TGTGCCAGCAGTTCCCAACAGGGAACGGGGCAAGAGACCCAGTACTTC.

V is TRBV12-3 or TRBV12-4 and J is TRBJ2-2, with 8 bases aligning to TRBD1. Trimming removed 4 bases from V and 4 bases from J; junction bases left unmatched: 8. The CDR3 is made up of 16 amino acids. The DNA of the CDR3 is TGTGCCAGCAGTTCTAGACAGGGGATTATCACCGGGGAGCTGTTTTTT. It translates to CASSSRQGIITGELFF.

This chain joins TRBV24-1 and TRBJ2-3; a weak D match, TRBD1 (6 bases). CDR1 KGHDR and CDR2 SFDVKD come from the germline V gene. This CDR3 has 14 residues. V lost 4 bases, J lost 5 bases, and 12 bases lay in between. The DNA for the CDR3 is TGTGCCACCAGTGACGACACAGGGAGAGATACGCAGTATTTT. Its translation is CATSDDTGRDTQYF.

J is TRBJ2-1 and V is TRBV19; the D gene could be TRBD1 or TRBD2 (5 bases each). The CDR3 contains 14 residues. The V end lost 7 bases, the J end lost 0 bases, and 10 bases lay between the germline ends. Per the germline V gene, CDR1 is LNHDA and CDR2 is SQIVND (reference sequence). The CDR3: CASKRGGSYNEQFF. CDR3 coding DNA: TGTGCCAGTAAGAGGGGCGGCTCCTACAATGAGCAGTTCTTC. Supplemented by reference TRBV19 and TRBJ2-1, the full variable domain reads DGGITQSPKYLFRKEGQNVTLSCEQNLNHDAMYWYRQDPGQGLRLIYYSQIVNDFQKGDIAEGYSVSREKKESFPLTVTSAQKNPTAFYLCASKRGGSYNEQFFGPGTRLTVL.